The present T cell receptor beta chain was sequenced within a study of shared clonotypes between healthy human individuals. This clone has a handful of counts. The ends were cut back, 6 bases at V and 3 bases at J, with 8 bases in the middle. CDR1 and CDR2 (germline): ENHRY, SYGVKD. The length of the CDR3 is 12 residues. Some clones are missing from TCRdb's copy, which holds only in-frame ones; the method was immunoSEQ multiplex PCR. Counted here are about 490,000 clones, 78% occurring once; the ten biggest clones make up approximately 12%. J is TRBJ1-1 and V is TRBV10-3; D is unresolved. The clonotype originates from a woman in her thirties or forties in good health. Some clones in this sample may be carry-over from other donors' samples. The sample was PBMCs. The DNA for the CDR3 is TGTGCCATCAGGCCTGAGGACACTGAAGCTTTCTTT. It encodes CAIRPEDTEAFF.